This is a list of T cell receptor beta chains from one sample in a study of CD8 T cells in cerebrospinal fluid in Alzheimer's disease. TCRdb derives one entry per CDR3 protein from the 10x single-cell sequencing reads, leaving out DNA. The sample has about 1,200 distinct CDR3 sequences; the top ten hold 8% to 9.5%. The sample was cerebrospinal fluid. Every receptor here comes from a human donor with Alzheimer's disease. The CDR3 runs from the conserved cysteine through the conserved F or W. Clone size, where shown, is once, few, many, or a class for clones that have expanded.

J: TRBJ2-3
size: large
V: TRBV28
CDR3: CASSGTGTGTRDTQYF

J: TRBJ1-6
size: medium-sized
V: TRBV2
CDR3: CASSERGGRNSPLHF

J: TRBJ2-7
size: medium-sized
V: TRBV5-1
CDR3: CASSLSGYEQYF

J: TRBJ1-2
size: medium-sized
V: TRBV19
CDR3: CASSIAGPGHGYTF

J: TRBJ2-1
size: medium-sized
V: TRBV6-1
CDR3: CASSEAGTRNEQFF

J: TRBJ2-7
size: medium-sized
V: TRBV2
CDR3: CASSALGQASYEQYF

J: TRBJ1-5
size: large
V: TRBV7-3
CDR3: CASSLTDMFGSGNQPQHF

J: TRBJ2-2
size: medium-sized
V: TRBV6-5
CDR3: CASSYIPGGTGELFF

J: TRBJ1-4
size: large
V: TRBV18
CDR3: CASSPFVGTTNEKLFF

J: TRBJ1-5
size: large
V: TRBV20-1
CDR3: CSASPPVGNSGQPQHF

J: TRBJ1-2
size: medium-sized
V: TRBV4-1
CDR3: CASSLQWGDLSNYGYTF

J: TRBJ2-7
size: medium-sized
V: TRBV9
CDR3: CASSVGQGVYEQYF

J: TRBJ1-2
size: medium-sized
V: TRBV6-5
CDR3: CASSGDRGYGYTF

J: TRBJ1-6
size: large
V: TRBV7-2
CDR3: CASTQGAYNSPLHF

J: TRBJ2-7
size: .
V: TRBV19
CDR3: CASSTASGQTYEQYF

J: TRBJ2-3
size: medium-sized
V: TRBV28
CDR3: CASSEGLAPYTQYF

J: TRBJ2-7
size: medium-sized
V: TRBV2
CDR3: CASSNVGRTAGQYF

J: TRBJ1-5
size: medium-sized
V: TRBV7-2
CDR3: CASSSLGGNSNQPQHF

J: TRBJ1-1
size: medium-sized
V: TRBV19
CDR3: CASSYGAGWDTEAFF

J: TRBJ2-2
size: medium-sized
V: TRBV10-2
CDR3: CASSDEGRTGELFF

J: TRBJ2-3
size: medium-sized
V: TRBV11-1
CDR3: CASSFLKASGSDTTDTQYF

J: TRBJ2-7
size: medium-sized
V: TRBV6-6
CDR3: CASIHRDRSSYEQYF

J: TRBJ2-4
size: medium-sized
V: TRBV5-4
CDR3: CASSLSGTDIQYF

J: TRBJ2-1
size: medium-sized
V: TRBV2
CDR3: CASRPPLEVNEQFF

J: TRBJ2-1
size: medium-sized
V: TRBV9
CDR3: CASSPLGQYNEQFF

J: TRBJ2-5
size: large
V: TRBV5-5
CDR3: CASSFGLAGATQETQYF

J: TRBJ2-5
size: large
V: TRBV5-1
CDR3: CASSLAGQKETQYF

J: TRBJ1-5
size: medium-sized
V: TRBV6-1
CDR3: CASSEFSPRRPQHF

J: TRBJ2-5
size: medium-sized
V: TRBV27
CDR3: CASSPGGRQTQYF

J: TRBJ1-1
size: medium-sized
V: TRBV12-3/TRBV12-4
CDR3: CASSLAPGLNTEAFF

J: TRBJ2-3
size: medium-sized
V: TRBV7-9
CDR3: CASSTGLAGVADTQYF

J: TRBJ2-7
size: medium-sized
V: TRBV16
CDR3: CASSQVRSSYEQYF

J: TRBJ1-1
size: medium-sized
V: TRBV6-4
CDR3: CASSERDETEAFF

J: TRBJ2-3
size: large
V: TRBV7-2
CDR3: CASSSRGLAGADTQYF

J: TRBJ1-1
size: large
V: TRBV5-1
CDR3: CASTSMTGTTEAFF

J: TRBJ1-1
size: medium-sized
V: TRBV2
CDR3: CASSNLNRDRLFTEAFF

J: TRBJ2-2
size: large
V: TRBV11-1
CDR3: CASSPRTLSTGELFF

J: TRBJ1-1
size: medium-sized
V: TRBV20-1
CDR3: CSAKDQNTEAFF

J: TRBJ2-3
size: medium-sized
V: TRBV20-1
CDR3: CSADKGDTQYF

J: TRBJ2-1
size: large
V: TRBV11-1
CDR3: CASSLLATYNEQFF

J: TRBJ2-5
size: .
V: TRBV19
CDR3: CASRKQGQNQETQYF

J: TRBJ2-5
size: medium-sized
V: TRBV5-4
CDR3: CASSGGQGAWETQYF

J: TRBJ2-3
size: medium-sized
V: TRBV5-5
CDR3: CASSSRGTERDTQYF

J: TRBJ2-2
size: large
V: TRBV24-1
CDR3: CATDSHLNTGELFF

J: TRBJ1-3
size: medium-sized
V: TRBV7-8
CDR3: CASSRGQGGGNTIYF

J: TRBJ2-3
size: large
V: TRBV3-1
CDR3: CASRRGTADTQYF

J: TRBJ1-5
size: large
V: TRBV2
CDR3: CASRLDRVDQPQHF

J: TRBJ2-1
size: medium-sized
V: TRBV28
CDR3: CASSLRLAGAAPFF

J: TRBJ1-2
size: large
V: TRBV4-1
CDR3: CASSRGQGLEYGYTF

J: TRBJ1-2
size: medium-sized
V: TRBV24-1
CDR3: CATSDGTGSARYGYTF

J: TRBJ1-2
size: .
V: TRBV19
CDR3: CASRVVSGGYTF

J: TRBJ1-1
size: medium-sized
V: TRBV6-5
CDR3: CASSLGRMNTEAFF

J: TRBJ1-1
size: large
V: TRBV4-2
CDR3: CASSQGGTTGGWYTEAFF

J: TRBJ1-2
size: medium-sized
V: TRBV19
CDR3: CASSDDGRYGYTF

J: TRBJ2-1
size: medium-sized
V: TRBV4-2
CDR3: CASSQDKGGYNEQFF